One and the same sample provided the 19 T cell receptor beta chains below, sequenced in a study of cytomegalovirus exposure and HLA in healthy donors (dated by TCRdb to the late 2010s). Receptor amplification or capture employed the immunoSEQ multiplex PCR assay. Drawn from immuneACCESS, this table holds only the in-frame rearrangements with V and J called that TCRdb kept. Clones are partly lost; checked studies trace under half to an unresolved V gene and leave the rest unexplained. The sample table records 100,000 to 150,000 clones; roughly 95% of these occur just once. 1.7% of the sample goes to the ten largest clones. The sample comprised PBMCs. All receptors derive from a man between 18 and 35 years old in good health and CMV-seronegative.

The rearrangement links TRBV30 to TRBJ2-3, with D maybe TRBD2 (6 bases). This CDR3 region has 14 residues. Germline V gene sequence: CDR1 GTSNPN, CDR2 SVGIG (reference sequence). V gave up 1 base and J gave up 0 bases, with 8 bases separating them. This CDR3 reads CAWSGTTSTDTQYF. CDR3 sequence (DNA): TGTGCCTGGAGTGGGACTACTAGCACAGATACGCAGTATTTT.

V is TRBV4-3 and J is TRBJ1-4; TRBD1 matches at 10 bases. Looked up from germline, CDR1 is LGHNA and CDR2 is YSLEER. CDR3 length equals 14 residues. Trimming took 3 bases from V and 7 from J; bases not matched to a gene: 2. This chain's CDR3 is CASSQTGGFEKLFF. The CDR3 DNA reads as TGCGCCAGCAGCCAGACAGGGGGCTTTGAAAAACTGTTTTTT.

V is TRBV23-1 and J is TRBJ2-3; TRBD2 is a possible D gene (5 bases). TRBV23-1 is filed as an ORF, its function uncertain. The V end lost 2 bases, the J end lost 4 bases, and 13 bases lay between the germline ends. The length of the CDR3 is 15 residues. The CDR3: CASSQVDGEADTQYF. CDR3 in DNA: TGCGCCAGCAGTCAAGTGGACGGGGAAGCAGATACGCAGTATTTT.

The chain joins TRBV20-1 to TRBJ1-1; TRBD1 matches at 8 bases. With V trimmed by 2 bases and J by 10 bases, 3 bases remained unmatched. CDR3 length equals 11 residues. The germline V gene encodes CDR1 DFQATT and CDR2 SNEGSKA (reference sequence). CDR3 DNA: TGCAGTGCTAGACAGGGGGCGACAGCTTTCTTT. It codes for CSARQGATAFF.

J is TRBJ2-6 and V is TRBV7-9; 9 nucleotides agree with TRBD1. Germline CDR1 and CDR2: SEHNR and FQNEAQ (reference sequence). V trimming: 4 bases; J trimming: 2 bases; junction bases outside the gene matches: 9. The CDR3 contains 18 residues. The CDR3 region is CASSSTGGDPTGANVLTF. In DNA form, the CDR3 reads TGTGCCAGCAGCTCAACAGGGGGCGACCCAACTGGGGCCAACGTCCTGACTTTC.

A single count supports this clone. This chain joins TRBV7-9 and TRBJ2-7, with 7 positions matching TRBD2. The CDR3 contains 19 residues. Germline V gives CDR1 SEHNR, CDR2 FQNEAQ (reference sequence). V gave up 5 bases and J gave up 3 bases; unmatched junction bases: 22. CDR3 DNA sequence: TGTGCCAGCAGCGTTTGGCACCCGCTCGGACTAGAGTTACGCTACGAGCAGTACTTC. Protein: CASSVWHPLGLELRYEQYF.

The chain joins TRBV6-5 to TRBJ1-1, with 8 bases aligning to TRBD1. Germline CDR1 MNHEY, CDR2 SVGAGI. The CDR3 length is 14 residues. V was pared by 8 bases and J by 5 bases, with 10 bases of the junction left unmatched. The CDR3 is CASHYLQGATEAFF. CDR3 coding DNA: TGTGCCAGCCATTACCTCCAGGGGGCAACTGAAGCTTTCTTT.

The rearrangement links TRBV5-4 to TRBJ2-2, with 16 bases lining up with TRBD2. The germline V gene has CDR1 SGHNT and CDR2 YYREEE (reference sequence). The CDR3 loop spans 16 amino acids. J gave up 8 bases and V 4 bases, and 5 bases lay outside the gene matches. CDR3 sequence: CASSPAGLAGGGELFF. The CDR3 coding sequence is TGTGCCAGCAGCCCAGCGGGACTAGCGGGAGGGGGGGAGCTGTTTTTT.

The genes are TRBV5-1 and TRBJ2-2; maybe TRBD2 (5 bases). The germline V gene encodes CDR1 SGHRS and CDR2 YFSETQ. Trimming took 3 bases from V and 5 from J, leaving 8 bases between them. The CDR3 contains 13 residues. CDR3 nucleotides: TGCGCCAGCAGCTATGGGAGAACCGGGGAGCTGTTTTTT. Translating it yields CASSYGRTGELFF.

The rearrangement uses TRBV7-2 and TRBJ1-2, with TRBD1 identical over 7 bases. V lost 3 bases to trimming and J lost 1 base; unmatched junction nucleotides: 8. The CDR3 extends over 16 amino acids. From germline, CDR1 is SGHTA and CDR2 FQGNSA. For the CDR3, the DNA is TGTGCCAGCAGCTTGCGAAGGGACAGAAATAACTATGGCTACACCTTC. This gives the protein CASSLRRDRNNYGYTF. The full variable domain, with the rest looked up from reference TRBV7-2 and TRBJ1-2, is GAGVSQSPSNKVTEKGKDVELRCDPISGHTALYWYRQSLGQGLEFLIYFQGNSAPDKSGLPSDRFSAERTGGSVSTLTIQRTQQEDSAVYLCASSLRRDRNNYGYTFGSGTRLTVV.

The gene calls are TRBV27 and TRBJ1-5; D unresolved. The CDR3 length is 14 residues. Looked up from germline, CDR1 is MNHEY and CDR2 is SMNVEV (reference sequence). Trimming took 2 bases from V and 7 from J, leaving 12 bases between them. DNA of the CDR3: TGTGCCAGCAGTTTAGGGTACGGGAGGCAGCCCCAGCATTTT. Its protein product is CASSLGYGRQPQHF.

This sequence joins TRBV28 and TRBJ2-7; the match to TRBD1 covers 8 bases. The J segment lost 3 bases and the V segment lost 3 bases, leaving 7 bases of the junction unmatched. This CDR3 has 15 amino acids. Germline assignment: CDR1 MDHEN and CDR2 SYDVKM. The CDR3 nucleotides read TGTGCCAGCAGTTTTGGGGACAGGTATAGCTACGAGCAGTACTTC. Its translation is CASSFGDRYSYEQYF.

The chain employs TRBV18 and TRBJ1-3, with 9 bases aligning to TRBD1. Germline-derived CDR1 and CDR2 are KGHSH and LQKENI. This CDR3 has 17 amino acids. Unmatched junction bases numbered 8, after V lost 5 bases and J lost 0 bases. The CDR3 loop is CASSWTGTGISGNTIYF. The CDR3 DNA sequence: TGTGCCAGCTCATGGACCGGGACAGGGATCTCTGGAAACACCATATATTTT. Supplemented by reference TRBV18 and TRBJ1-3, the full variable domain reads NAGVMQNPRHLVRRRGQEARLRCSPMKGHSHVYWYRQLPEEGLKFMVYLQKENIIDESGMPKERFSAEFPKEGPSILRIQQVVRGDSAAYFCASSWTGTGISGNTIYFGEGSWLTVV.

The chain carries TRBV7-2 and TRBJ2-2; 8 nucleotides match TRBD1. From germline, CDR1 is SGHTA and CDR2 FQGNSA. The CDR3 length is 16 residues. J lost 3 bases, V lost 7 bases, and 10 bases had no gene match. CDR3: CASKGPGQADTGELFF. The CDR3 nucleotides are TGTGCCAGCAAAGGCCCGGGACAGGCCGACACCGGGGAGCTGTTTTTT.

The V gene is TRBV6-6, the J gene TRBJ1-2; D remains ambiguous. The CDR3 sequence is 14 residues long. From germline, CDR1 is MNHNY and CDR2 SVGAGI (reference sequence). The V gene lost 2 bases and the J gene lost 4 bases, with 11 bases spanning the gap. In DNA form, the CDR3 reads TGTGCCAGCAGTTACAGGCAGCGACCCTATGGCTACACCTTC. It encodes CASSYRQRPYGYTF.

CDR3 amino acids: CASSLGREWGETQYF. DNA for the CDR3: TGTGCCAGCAGCTTAGGACGGGAGTGGGGAGAGACCCAGTACTTC. The V call is TRBV7-8, the J call TRBJ2-5; D may be TRBD2 (6 bases). The CDR3 loop spans 15 amino acids. In germline, CDR1 is SGHVS, CDR2 FQNEAQ. V lost 1 base, J lost 4 bases, and 13 bases lay in between.

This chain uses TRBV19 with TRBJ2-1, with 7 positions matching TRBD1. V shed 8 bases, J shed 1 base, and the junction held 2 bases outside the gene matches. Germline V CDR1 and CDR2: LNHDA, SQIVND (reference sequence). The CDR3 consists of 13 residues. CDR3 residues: CASGQESYNEQFF. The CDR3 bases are TGTGCCAGTGGACAGGAGTCCTACAATGAGCAGTTCTTC.

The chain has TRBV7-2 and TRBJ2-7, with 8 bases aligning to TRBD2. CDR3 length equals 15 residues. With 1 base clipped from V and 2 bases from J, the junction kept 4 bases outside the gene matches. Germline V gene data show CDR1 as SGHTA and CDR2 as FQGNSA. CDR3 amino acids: CASSLVAGRAYEQYF. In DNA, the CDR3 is TGTGCCAGCAGCTTAGTGGCCGGGAGGGCCTACGAGCAGTACTTC.

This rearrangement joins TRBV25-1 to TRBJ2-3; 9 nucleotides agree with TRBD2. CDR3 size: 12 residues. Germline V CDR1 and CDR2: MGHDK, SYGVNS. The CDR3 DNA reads TGTGTCACGACTAGCGGTACAGATACGCAGTATTTT. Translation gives CVTTSGTDTQYF.